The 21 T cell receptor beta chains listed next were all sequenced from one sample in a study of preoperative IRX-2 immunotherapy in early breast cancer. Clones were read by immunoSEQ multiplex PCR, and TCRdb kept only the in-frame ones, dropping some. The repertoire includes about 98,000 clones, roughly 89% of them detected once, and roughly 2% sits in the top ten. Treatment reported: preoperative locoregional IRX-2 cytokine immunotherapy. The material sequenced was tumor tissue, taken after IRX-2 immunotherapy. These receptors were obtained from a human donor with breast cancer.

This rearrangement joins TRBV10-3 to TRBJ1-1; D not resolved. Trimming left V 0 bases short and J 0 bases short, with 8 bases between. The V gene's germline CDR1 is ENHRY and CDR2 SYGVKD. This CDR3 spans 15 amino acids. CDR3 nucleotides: TGTGCCATCAGTGAGTCGGAACAGTTGAACACTGAAGCTTTCTTT. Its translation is CAISESEQLNTEAFF.

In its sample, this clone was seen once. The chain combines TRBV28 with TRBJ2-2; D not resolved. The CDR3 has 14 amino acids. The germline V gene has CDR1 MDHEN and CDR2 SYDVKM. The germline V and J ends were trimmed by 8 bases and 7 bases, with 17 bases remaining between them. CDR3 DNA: TGTGCCAGCCGTCTCGACCGTATTATCGGGGAGCTGTTTTTT. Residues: CASRLDRIIGELFF.

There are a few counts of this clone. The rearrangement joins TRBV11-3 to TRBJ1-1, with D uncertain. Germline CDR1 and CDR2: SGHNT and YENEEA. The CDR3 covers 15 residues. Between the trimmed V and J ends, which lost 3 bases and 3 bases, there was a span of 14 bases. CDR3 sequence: CASSLMTVWDTEAFF. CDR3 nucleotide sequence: TGTGCCAGCAGCTTGATGACCGTCTGGGACACTGAAGCTTTCTTT.

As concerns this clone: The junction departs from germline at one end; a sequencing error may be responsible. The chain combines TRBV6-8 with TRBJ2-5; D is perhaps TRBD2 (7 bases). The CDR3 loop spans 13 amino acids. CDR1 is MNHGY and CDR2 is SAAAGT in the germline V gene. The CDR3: CAISAAGAETQYF. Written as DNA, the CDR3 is TGTGCCATCAGTGCGGCGGGGGCCGAGACCCAGTACTTC.

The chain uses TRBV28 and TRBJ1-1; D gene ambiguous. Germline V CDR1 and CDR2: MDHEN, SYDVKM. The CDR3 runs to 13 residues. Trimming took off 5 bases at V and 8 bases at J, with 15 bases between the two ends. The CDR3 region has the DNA TGTGCCAGCAGTCCCCCACAGCCCGGGGAAGCTTTCTTT. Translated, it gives CASSPPQPGEAFF.

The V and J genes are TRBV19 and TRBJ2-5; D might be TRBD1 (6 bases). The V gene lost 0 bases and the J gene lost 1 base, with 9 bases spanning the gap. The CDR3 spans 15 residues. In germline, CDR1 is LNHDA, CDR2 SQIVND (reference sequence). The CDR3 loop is CASSIDRGSQETQYF. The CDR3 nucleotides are TGTGCCAGTAGTATAGACAGGGGTAGCCAAGAGACCCAGTACTTC.

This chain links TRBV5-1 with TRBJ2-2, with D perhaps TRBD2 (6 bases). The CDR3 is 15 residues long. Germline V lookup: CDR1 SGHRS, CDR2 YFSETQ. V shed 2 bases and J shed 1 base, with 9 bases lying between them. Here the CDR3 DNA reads TGCGCCAGCAGCTTCGTGGGAGGGAACACCGGGGAGCTGTTTTTT. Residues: CASSFVGGNTGELFF.

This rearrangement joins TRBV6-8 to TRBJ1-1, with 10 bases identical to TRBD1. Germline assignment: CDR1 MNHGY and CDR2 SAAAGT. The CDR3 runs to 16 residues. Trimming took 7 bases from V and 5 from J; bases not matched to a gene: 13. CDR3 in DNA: TGTGCCAGCAAAGTTTCTATAGACAGGGGGCGGACTGAAGCTTTCTTT. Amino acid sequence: CASKVSIDRGRTEAFF.

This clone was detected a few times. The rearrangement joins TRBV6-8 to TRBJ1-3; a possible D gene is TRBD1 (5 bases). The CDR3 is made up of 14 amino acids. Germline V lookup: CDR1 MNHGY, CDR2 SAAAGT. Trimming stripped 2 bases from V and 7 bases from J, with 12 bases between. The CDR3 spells CASSYTQGLNTIYF. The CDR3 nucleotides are TGTGCCAGCAGTTACACTCAGGGTTTGAACACCATATATTTT.

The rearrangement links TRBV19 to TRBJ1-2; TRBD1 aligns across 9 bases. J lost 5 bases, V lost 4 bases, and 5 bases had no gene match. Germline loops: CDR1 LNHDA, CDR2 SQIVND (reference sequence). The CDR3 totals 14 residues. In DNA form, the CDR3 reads TGTGCCAGTAGTAGCCAAGGGACAGGGTATGGCTACACCTTC. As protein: CASSSQGTGYGYTF.

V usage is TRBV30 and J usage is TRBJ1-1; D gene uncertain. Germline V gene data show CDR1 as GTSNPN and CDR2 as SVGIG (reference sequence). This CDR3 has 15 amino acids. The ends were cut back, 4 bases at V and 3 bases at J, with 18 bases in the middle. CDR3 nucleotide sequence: TGTGCCTGGAACCTAGGCCGGATTCATGACACTGAAGCTTTCTTT. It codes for CAWNLGRIHDTEAFF.

The CDR3 coding sequence is TGTGCCAGTAGACCGGGACAGAACACAGATACGCAGTATTTT. It encodes CASRPGQNTDTQYF. The chain links TRBV19 to TRBJ2-3; the match to TRBD1 covers 7 bases. From germline, CDR1 is LNHDA and CDR2 SQIVND (reference sequence). The J segment lost 2 bases and the V segment lost 6 bases, leaving 5 bases of the junction unmatched. The CDR3 is 14 residues long.

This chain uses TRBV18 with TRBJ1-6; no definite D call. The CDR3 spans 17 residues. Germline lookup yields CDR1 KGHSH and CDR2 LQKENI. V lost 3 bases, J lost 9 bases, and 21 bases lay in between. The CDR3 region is CASSPYRRAVLGSPLHF. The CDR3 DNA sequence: TGTGCCAGCTCACCTTATCGACGTGCGGTTCTAGGTTCACCCCTCCACTTT.

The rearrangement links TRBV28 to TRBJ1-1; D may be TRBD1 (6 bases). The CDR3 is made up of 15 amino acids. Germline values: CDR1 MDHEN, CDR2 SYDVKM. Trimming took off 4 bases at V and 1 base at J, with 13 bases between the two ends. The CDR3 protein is CASSSPAGANTEAFF. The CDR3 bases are TGTGCCAGCAGTTCCCCGGCAGGGGCGAACACTGAAGCTTTCTTT.

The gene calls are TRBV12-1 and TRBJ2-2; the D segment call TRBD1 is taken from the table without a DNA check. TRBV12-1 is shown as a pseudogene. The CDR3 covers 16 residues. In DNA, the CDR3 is TGTGCCAGCAGCTTTACAGGGAAGGGAAGGACCGGGGAGCTGTTTTTT. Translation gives CASSFTGKGRTGELFF.

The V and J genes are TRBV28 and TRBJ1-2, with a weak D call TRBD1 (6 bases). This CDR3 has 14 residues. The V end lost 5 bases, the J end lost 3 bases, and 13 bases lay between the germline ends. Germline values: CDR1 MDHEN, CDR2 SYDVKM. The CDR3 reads CASSRYGGDYGYTF. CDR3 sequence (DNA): TGTGCCAGCAGTCGGTATGGGGGCGACTATGGCTACACCTTC.

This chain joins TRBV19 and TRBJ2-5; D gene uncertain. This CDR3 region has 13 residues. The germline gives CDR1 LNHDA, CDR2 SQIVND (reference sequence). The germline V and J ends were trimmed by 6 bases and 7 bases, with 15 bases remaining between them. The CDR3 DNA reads TGTGCCAGTAGCAGCCTAGTCGCTCGGACCCAGTACTTC. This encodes CASSSLVARTQYF.

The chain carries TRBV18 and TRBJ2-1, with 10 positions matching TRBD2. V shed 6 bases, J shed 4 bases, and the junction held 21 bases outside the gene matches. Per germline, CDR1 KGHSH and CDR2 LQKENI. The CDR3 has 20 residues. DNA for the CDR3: TGTGCCAGCTCCCTCGGGGGAGCGGGAGGGACTATAGGTGGATACAATGAGCAGTTCTTC. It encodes CASSLGGAGGTIGGYNEQFF.

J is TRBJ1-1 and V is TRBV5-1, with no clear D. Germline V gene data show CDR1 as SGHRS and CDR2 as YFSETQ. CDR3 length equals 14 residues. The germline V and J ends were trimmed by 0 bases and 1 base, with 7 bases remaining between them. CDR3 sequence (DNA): TGCGCCAGCAGCTTGGTATCCAGGAACACTGAAGCTTTCTTT. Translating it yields CASSLVSRNTEAFF.

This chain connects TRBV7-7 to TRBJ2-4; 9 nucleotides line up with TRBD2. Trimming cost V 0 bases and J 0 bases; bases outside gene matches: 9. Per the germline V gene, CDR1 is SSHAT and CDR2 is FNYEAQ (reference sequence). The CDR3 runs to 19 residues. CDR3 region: CASSLAPSGGKIAKNIQYF. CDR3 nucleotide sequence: TGTGCCAGCAGCTTAGCGCCAAGCGGGGGGAAAATAGCCAAAAACATTCAGTACTTC.

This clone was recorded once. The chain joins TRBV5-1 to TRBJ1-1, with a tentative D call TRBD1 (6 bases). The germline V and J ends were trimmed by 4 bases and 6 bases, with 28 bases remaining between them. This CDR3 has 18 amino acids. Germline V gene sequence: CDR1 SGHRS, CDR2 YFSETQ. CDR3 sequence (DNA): TGCGCCAGCAGCCCCACCCAGGGCGGGGGGCGCGCATCCGCTGAAGCTTTCTTT. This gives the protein CASSPTQGGGRASAEAFF.